The 30 T cell receptor beta chains below come from one sample, sequenced in a study of T cells in tumors and immune-related adverse events (dated by TCRdb to the early 2020s). Library preparation was by the immunoSEQ multiplex PCR assay. TCRdb carries this immuneACCESS record with in-frame sequences only. Its versions omit some clonotypes, under half of them owing to an unresolved V gene in the studies checked, with the rest unexplained. The sample data list roughly 23,000 clones, and under 95% of these were observed just once. The ten biggest clones cover more than 1.1% of the sample. This specimen's treatment or condition label, interpreted: nivolumab (PD-1 blockade) given before sampling. The source material was lymph node tissue, sampled from a patient treated with anti-PD-1 therapy. Receptors were obtained from a female donor with metastatic renal cell carcinoma.

The rearrangement uses TRBV9 and TRBJ2-3; D may be TRBD2 (7 bases). This CDR3 has 16 residues. Deletions cut 0 bases from V and 3 bases from J, with 14 bases between. In germline, CDR1 is SGDLS, CDR2 YYNGEE. CDR3 nucleotides: TGTGCCAGCAGCGTAGGTTCGGGGGGCCAAACAGATACGCAGTATTTT. Its protein is CASSVGSGGQTDTQYF.

J is TRBJ1-5 and V is TRBV19; no firm D call. Germline-derived CDR1 and CDR2 are LNHDA and SQIVND (reference sequence). V lost 4 bases and J lost 0, with 13 bases in between. The CDR3 extends over 16 amino acids. CDR3 loop: CASSNRISYSNQPQHF. CDR3 DNA: TGTGCCAGTAGTAACCGGATATCATATAGCAATCAGCCCCAGCATTTT.

A few counts support this clone. The chain joins TRBV4-3 to TRBJ2-7; a weak D match, TRBD1 (5 bases). The CDR3 runs 15 residues. Germline lookup yields CDR1 LGHNA and CDR2 YSLEER. Trimming stripped 2 bases from V and 0 bases from J, with 11 bases between. CDR3: CASSQLWTPSYEQYF. As DNA, the CDR3 is TGCGCCAGCAGCCAACTATGGACACCCTCCTACGAGCAGTACTTC.

This sequence joins TRBV15 and TRBJ2-1; D is possibly TRBD2 (7 bases). V was shortened by 5 bases and J by 3 bases, with 23 bases between the two germline ends. The CDR3 runs 18 residues. From germline, CDR1 is LNHNV and CDR2 YYDKDF (reference sequence). DNA of the CDR3: TGTGCCACCAGCCAAACTGCGGGGGCCCACTTACGCTACAATGAGCAGTTCTTC. Translation: CATSQTAGAHLRYNEQFF.

This clone was observed once. The chain links TRBV12-5 to TRBJ2-2; D is uncertain. CDR3 size: 11 residues. V gave up 7 bases and J gave up 4 bases, with 4 bases separating them. Germline V gene lookup returns CDR1 LGHNT and CDR2 FRNRAP. This CDR3 is CASALTGELFF. The CDR3 nucleotides read TGTGCTAGTGCCCTCACCGGGGAGCTGTTTTTT.

The J gene is TRBJ1-1, the V gene TRBV5-6; D is perhaps TRBD1 (5 bases). Per the germline V gene, CDR1 is SGHDT and CDR2 is YYEEEE. The CDR3 covers 12 residues. The V end was cut by 9 bases, the J end by 0 bases, with 9 bases between. This CDR3 is CATAGMNTEAFF. For the CDR3, the DNA is TGTGCCACTGCAGGGATGAACACTGAAGCTTTCTTT.

The chain uses TRBV11-3 and TRBJ2-7, with D perhaps assigned TRBD1 or TRBD2 (8 bases each). The CDR3 sequence is 15 residues long. The germline CDR1 and CDR2 sequences are SGHNT and YENEEA. The germline V and J ends were trimmed by 5 bases and 4 bases, with 18 bases remaining between them. The CDR3 DNA is TGTGCCAGCAGCCTTGGACAGGGCGGGGGGTACGAGCAGTACTTC. It translates to CASSLGQGGGYEQYF.

This clone appeared a few times. The V call is TRBV7-2, the J call TRBJ1-1, with D possibly TRBD1 on 5 matching bases. V lost 0 bases and J 4 bases, leaving 9 bases between the germline ends. The CDR3 has 14 residues. Germline lookup yields CDR1 SGHTA and CDR2 FQGNSA. CDR3 loop: CASSLAGVGTEAFF. DNA of the CDR3: TGTGCCAGCAGCTTAGCAGGGGTGGGCACTGAAGCTTTCTTT.

This chain connects TRBV10-3 to TRBJ1-1; D unclear. V dropped 10 bases and J dropped 1 base, with 10 bases sitting between them. The length of the CDR3 is 12 residues. Germline loops: CDR1 ENHRY, CDR2 SYGVKD. The CDR3 here is CATWMQNTEAFF. CDR3 sequence (DNA): TGTGCCACCTGGATGCAGAACACTGAAGCTTTCTTT.

This clone showed up just once. The chain links TRBV4-3 to TRBJ1-4; D uncertain. This CDR3 comprises 16 residues. Trimming removed 0 bases at V and 6 bases at J, with 14 bases between. Looked up from germline, CDR1 is LGHNA and CDR2 is YSLEER. The CDR3 spells CASSQDSTAVDEKLFF. CDR3 coding DNA: TGCGCCAGCAGCCAAGACTCTACAGCGGTGGATGAAAAACTGTTTTTT.

The rearrangement joins TRBV14 to TRBJ1-2; a possible D gene is TRBD1 (6 bases). V was shortened by 1 base and J by 6 bases, with 12 bases between the two germline ends. This CDR3 contains 14 residues. Looked up from germline, CDR1 is SGHDN and CDR2 is FVKESK. The CDR3 nucleotides read TGTGCCAGCAGCCAAGTAGCGGCAGGGGATGGCTACACCTTC. Translation: CASSQVAAGDGYTF.

This CDR3 reads CAISELSGDSYEQYF. CDR3 DNA sequence: TGTGCCATCAGTGAGCTTAGCGGGGACTCCTACGAGCAGTACTTC. V usage is TRBV10-3 and J usage is TRBJ2-7; 8 nucleotides line up with TRBD2. Germline CDR1 and CDR2: ENHRY and SYGVKD. The CDR3 loop spans 15 amino acids. V lost 2 bases to trimming and J lost 0 bases; unmatched junction nucleotides: 3.

This rearrangement joins TRBV5-1 to TRBJ2-1; D remains ambiguous. The CDR3 consists of 13 residues. In germline, CDR1 is SGHRS, CDR2 YFSETQ. V lost 2 bases and J 6 bases, leaving 9 bases between the germline ends. The CDR3 loop reads CASSFARINEQFF. The CDR3 region has the DNA TGCGCCAGCAGCTTTGCGAGAATCAATGAGCAGTTCTTC. Complete variable domain (other parts from reference TRBV5-1 and TRBJ2-1): KAGVTQTPRYLIKTRGQQVTLSCSPISGHRSVSWYQQTPGQGLQFLFEYFSETQRNKGNFPGRFSGRQFSNSRSEMNVSTLELGDSALYLCASSFARINEQFFGPGTRLTVL.

The chain recombines TRBV11-3 with TRBJ2-7; TRBD1 aligns across 10 bases. In germline, CDR1 is SGHNT, CDR2 YENEEA. This CDR3 has 15 amino acids. Trimming at V came to 3 bases and at J to 2 bases, leaving 4 bases not matched to a gene. In DNA, the CDR3 is TGTGCCAGCAGCTTTTCCGGGACAGGGGCCTACGAGCAGTACTTC. Translating gives CASSFSGTGAYEQYF.

The chain couples TRBV19 to TRBJ1-2, with no clear D. This CDR3 is 15 amino acids long. V was shortened by 3 bases and J by 0 bases, with 11 bases between the two germline ends. The germline V gene encodes CDR1 LNHDA and CDR2 SQIVND (reference sequence). The DNA for the CDR3 is TGTGCCAGTAGTATTCGGGGTACTACTAACTATGGCTACACCTTC. As protein: CASSIRGTTNYGYTF.

The CDR3 sequence is CASRREWSEQYF. As DNA, the CDR3 is TGCGCCAGCAGGCGGGAATGGAGCGAGCAGTACTTC. The chain links TRBV5-1 to TRBJ2-7; weak D call: TRBD2 (6 bases). The CDR3 extends over 12 amino acids. Germline V CDR1 and CDR2: SGHRS, YFSETQ. V was shortened by 5 bases and J by 6 bases, with 12 bases between the two germline ends. The variable domain in full, with the rest retrieved from reference TRBV5-1 and TRBJ2-7, is KAGVTQTPRYLIKTRGQQVTLSCSPISGHRSVSWYQQTPGQGLQFLFEYFSETQRNKGNFPGRFSGRQFSNSRSEMNVSTLELGDSALYLCASRREWSEQYFGPGTRLTVT.

This clone was observed once. The chain couples TRBV2 to TRBJ1-6; the D gene is possibly TRBD1 (6 bases). This CDR3 has 15 residues. Looked up from germline, CDR1 is SNHLY and CDR2 is FYNNEI. Trimming removed 5 bases from V and 7 bases from J, with 15 bases in between. The CDR3 protein is CASSPQAGTNSPLHF. The DNA for the CDR3 is TGTGCCAGCAGTCCCCAAGCCGGGACAAATTCACCCCTCCACTTT.

J is TRBJ2-5 and V is TRBV30; the match to TRBD2 covers 11 bases. CDR1 is GTSNPN and CDR2 is SVGIG in the germline V gene (reference sequence). This CDR3 spans 15 amino acids. Trimming cost V 0 bases and J 5 bases; bases outside gene matches: 5. This CDR3 reads CAWSVLAGVRETQYF. DNA for the CDR3: TGTGCCTGGAGTGTACTAGCGGGAGTTCGGGAGACCCAGTACTTC.

The chain uses TRBV7-6 and TRBJ2-1; 7 bases line up with TRBD2. The J segment lost 6 bases and the V segment lost 0 bases, leaving 2 bases of the junction unmatched. Germline V lookup: CDR1 SGHVS, CDR2 FNYEAQ. The CDR3 loop spans 14 amino acids. The CDR3 protein is CASSLAGGSNEQFF. The CDR3 DNA reads TGTGCCAGCAGCTTAGCGGGGGGGAGCAATGAGCAGTTCTTC.

The rearrangement joins TRBV13 to TRBJ2-2; unclear D gene. The CDR3 extends over 14 amino acids. V was clipped by 3 bases and J by 4 bases, with 9 bases between them. Germline V gene data show CDR1 as PRHDT and CDR2 as FYEKMQ (reference sequence). Here the CDR3 DNA reads TGTGCCAGCAGCTTCAGTAGAGCCACCGGGGAGCTGTTTTTT. Its protein product is CASSFSRATGELFF.

This clone has only a few counts. The rearrangement links TRBV11-2 to TRBJ1-1; TRBD1 might be the D (5 bases). CDR3 size: 14 residues. CDR1 is SGHAT, CDR2 FQNNGV, per germline. The germline V and J ends were trimmed by 5 bases and 4 bases, with 14 bases remaining between them. This chain's CDR3 is CASSGHASSTEAFF. The CDR3 DNA reads as TGTGCCAGCAGCGGACACGCTTCGAGCACTGAAGCTTTCTTT.

The rearrangement uses TRBV19 and TRBJ1-2, with D unresolved. This CDR3 contains 16 residues. The germline V and J ends were trimmed by 3 bases and 4 bases, with 18 bases remaining between them. The germline gives CDR1 LNHDA, CDR2 SQIVND (reference sequence). The CDR3 here is CASSIDSRTGFYGYTF. In nucleotides, the CDR3 is TGTGCCAGTAGTATCGATTCCCGGACGGGTTTCTATGGCTACACCTTC.

This rearrangement joins TRBV5-1 to TRBJ2-3; 10 bases align to TRBD2. V lost 4 bases to trimming and J lost 2 bases; unmatched junction nucleotides: 4. In germline, CDR1 is SGHRS, CDR2 YFSETQ. The CDR3 sequence is 15 residues long. The CDR3 DNA follows: TGCGCCAGCAGCCCCAGCGGGAGGGCCACAGATACGCAGTATTTT. Translated, it gives CASSPSGRATDTQYF. Filled out from reference TRBV5-1 and TRBJ2-3, the complete variable domain reads KAGVTQTPRYLIKTRGQQVTLSCSPISGHRSVSWYQQTPGQGLQFLFEYFSETQRNKGNFPGRFSGRQFSNSRSEMNVSTLELGDSALYLCASSPSGRATDTQYFGPGTRLTVL.

This chain joins TRBV18 and TRBJ2-7; D unresolved. The V end lost 0 bases, the J end lost 3 bases, and 9 bases lay between the germline ends. The germline gives CDR1 KGHSH, CDR2 LQKENI. The CDR3 is made up of 14 amino acids. This chain's CDR3 is CASSPPAVYYEQYF. The CDR3 DNA sequence: TGTGCCAGCTCACCACCGGCAGTTTACTACGAGCAGTACTTC.

The gene calls are TRBV18 and TRBJ1-1, with TRBD1 identical over 7 bases. The CDR3 consists of 13 residues. Per germline, CDR1 KGHSH and CDR2 LQKENI. J gave up 3 bases and V 4 bases, and 2 bases lay outside the gene matches. CDR3 DNA: TGTGCCAGCTCACACGGGACAGACACTGAAGCTTTCTTT. Its translation: CASSHGTDTEAFF.

Only a few counts were recorded for this clone. The rearrangement links TRBV11-3 to TRBJ2-1; 12 bases are a match to TRBD2. V shed 5 bases and J 3 bases; nucleotides not matched to a gene: 2. Germline assignment: CDR1 SGHNT and CDR2 YENEEA. This CDR3 has 15 residues. Here the CDR3 DNA reads TGTGCCAGCAGCCTGACTAGCGGGAGCTACAATGAGCAGTTCTTC. Translation: CASSLTSGSYNEQFF.

Here the CDR3 DNA reads TGTGCCAGCAGCTTAGGGCTGGGGGTGACACTTAATTCACCCCTCCACTTT. It translates to CASSLGLGVTLNSPLHF. V gene TRBV7-9 combines with J gene TRBJ1-6; a possible D gene is TRBD1 (5 bases). The germline gives CDR1 SEHNR, CDR2 FQNEAQ (reference sequence). The CDR3 extends over 17 amino acids. The V end was cut by 1 base, the J end by 6 bases, with 16 bases between.

The chain recombines TRBV7-9 with TRBJ1-3; a possible D gene is TRBD1 (6 bases). Trimming cost V 3 bases and J 4 bases, with 10 bases left between them. CDR3 length: 14 amino acids. Germline-derived CDR1 and CDR2 are SEHNR and FQNEAQ (reference sequence). The CDR3: CASSFTGGGNTIYF. CDR3 coding DNA: TGTGCCAGCAGCTTTACCGGGGGCGGAAACACCATATATTTT.

The V and J genes are TRBV4-2 and TRBJ1-6; 8 nucleotides line up with TRBD1. Germline CDR1 and CDR2: LGHNA and YNFKEQ. This CDR3 is 16 amino acids long. Unmatched junction bases numbered 7, after V lost 0 bases and J lost 9 bases. This CDR3 reads CASSQEGTGILSPLHF. In DNA form, the CDR3 reads TGTGCCAGCAGCCAAGAAGGGACAGGAATTCTTTCACCCCTCCACTTT.

In this sample, this clone turned up a few times. J is TRBJ1-5 and V is TRBV4-2, with 10 bases lining up with TRBD1. In germline, CDR1 is LGHNA, CDR2 YNFKEQ. V was pared by 4 bases and J by 7 bases, with 13 bases of the junction left unmatched. The CDR3 totals 17 residues. The CDR3 protein is CASSLRTGQGVFQPQHF. The CDR3 nucleotides are TGTGCCAGCAGCCTTCGAACTGGACAGGGGGTCTTCCAGCCCCAGCATTTT.